This TCR beta chain was sequenced for a study of T cells in narcolepsy. General observations from the study: Autoreactive clone sequences were missing from some blood memory CD4+ repertoires. Same-patient CSF and blood CD4+ T cell clonotypes included HCRT-specific and TRIB2-specific autoreactive ones. Reportedly, autoreactive clonotypes were serially detected in patients' blood but not controls'.

Between the trimmed V and J ends, which lost 2 bases and 6 bases, there was a span of 7 bases. Germline lookup yields CDR1 SGHTA and CDR2 FQGTGA. CDR3 length equals 13 residues. TCRdb keeps only in-frame clones here, not all; method: immunoSEQ multiplex PCR. The data hold roughly 25,000 clones, with roughly 62% observed a single time. As concerns this clone: Its target is not known.

The rearrangement links TRBV7-3 to TRBJ2-2, with a weak D call TRBD2 (5 bases). The TCR originated in a human donor in good health. Sequencing was performed on memory (CD45RA-) CD4+ T cells from blood. CDR3 sequence (DNA): TGTGCCAGCAGCTTATGGGGAGCCGGGGAGCTGTTTTTT. Protein: CASSLWGAGELFF. Supplemented by reference TRBV7-3 and TRBJ2-2, the full variable domain reads GAGVSQTPSNKVTEKGKYVELRCDPISGHTALYWYRQSLGQGPEFLIYFQGTGAADDSGLPNDRFFAVRPEGSVSTLKIQRTERGDSAVYLCASSLWGAGELFFGEGSRLTVL.